The sequence of this T cell receptor (beta chain) was determined in a study of cytomegalovirus exposure and HLA in healthy donors. Study-wide results and caveats: As was reported, the HLA-A and HLA-B alleles of most subjects were accurately predicted from TCR beta sequences.

Germline V CDR1 and CDR2: GTSNPN, SVGIG (reference sequence). The CDR3 sequence is 12 residues long. V was pared by 8 bases and J by 1 base, with 11 bases between. Comments on this clone: The antigen remains unidentified.

In the PCR, 60 Vbeta and 13 Jbeta primers were used. Profiled with immunoSEQ multiplex PCR; TCRdb holds only in-frame clones, not every one. The table shows over 35,000 clones, with roughly half occurring only once. The origin of this receptor is a human donor in good health. This chain joins TRBV30 and TRBJ1-2; no clear D. Source material: PBMCs. The CDR3 nucleotides are TGTGCCAAGCGGCTGGGTAACTATGGCTACACCTTC. Protein sequence: CAKRLGNYGYTF.